These 22 T cell receptor beta chains were sequenced from one sample in a study of blood T cells in healthy people across ages. A sample-barcoded 5' primer and a J-beta primer mix were used in a second PCR of roughly 7 to 11 cycles. TCRdb fed the 5' RACE reads into MiXCR, producing one record per CDR3 protein. The sample carries hundreds of thousands of distinct CDR3 sequences, around a quarter recorded once. These same records also appear under a second study, on T cells of mothers and their children.

The sample was blood. These receptors were obtained from a boy younger than 18 in good health.

V is TRBV5-6 and J is TRBJ1-4, with TRBD1 identical over 7 bases. The junction had 5 bases not matched to a gene; V was cut back by 4 bases and J by 8 bases. Germline lookup yields CDR1 SGHDT and CDR2 YYEEEE. The CDR3 covers 13 residues. This CDR3 reads CASSPQGWEKLFF. The CDR3 DNA reads as TGTGCCAGCAGCCCACAGGGGTGGGAAAAACTGTTTTTT.

This clonotype was counted a few times. The genes are TRBV7-8 and TRBJ2-1; the D gene is possibly TRBD2 (5 bases). The CDR3 is made up of 17 amino acids. Germline CDR1 is SGHVS and CDR2 is FQNEAQ. V lost 5 bases and J 1 base, leaving 18 bases between the germline ends. The CDR3 DNA reads as TGTGCCAGCAGCGGCACGGGAACTAGTTGGTCCTACAATGAGCAGTTCTTC. Translated, it gives CASSGTGTSWSYNEQFF. The full variable domain, rest sourced from reference TRBV7-8 and TRBJ2-1, is GAGVSQSPRYKVAKRGQDVALRCDPISGHVSLFWYQQALGQGPEFLTYFQNEAQLDKSGLPSDRFFAERPEGSVSTLKIQRTQQEDSAVYLCASSGTGTSWSYNEQFFGPGTRLTVL.

Only a few counts were recorded for this clonotype. The rearrangement links TRBV5-1 to TRBJ1-4, with a possible D match to TRBD1 (5 bases). Germline lookup yields CDR1 SGHRS and CDR2 YFSETQ. Trimming left V 5 bases short and J 8 bases short, with 16 bases between. This CDR3 has 14 amino acids. The CDR3 protein is CASRVGRVEEKLFF. CDR3 nucleotide sequence: TGCGCCAGCAGAGTGGGCAGGGTCGAGGAAAAACTGTTTTTT.

This chain connects TRBV20-1 to TRBJ2-5; no clear D gene. Germline V CDR1 and CDR2: DFQATT, SNEGSKA (reference sequence). The CDR3 sequence is 14 residues long. V was cut by 3 bases and J by 2 bases, with 13 bases left in between. The CDR3 bases are TGCAGTGCTAGTAAACAGATAGTGCAAGAGACCCAGTACTTC. Amino acids: CSASKQIVQETQYF.

J is TRBJ2-7 and V is TRBV5-6, with D possibly TRBD1 on 6 matching bases. The length of the CDR3 is 16 residues. Germline CDR1 and CDR2: SGHDT and YYEEEE. Trimming shortened V by 0 bases and J by 5 bases, and 18 bases separated the two germline ends. CDR3: CASSLEQGTERHEQYF. CDR3 DNA: TGTGCCAGCAGCTTGGAACAGGGAACGGAGCGGCACGAGCAGTACTTC.

There are a few counts of this clonotype. The rearrangement joins TRBV6-6 to TRBJ2-1, with unresolved D. This CDR3 is built from 12 residues. V lost 5 bases and J lost 8, with 10 bases in between. Germline lookup yields CDR1 MNHNY and CDR2 SVGAGI (reference sequence). The CDR3 region is CASSLGHYEQFF. The CDR3 region has the DNA TGTGCCAGCAGTCTGGGTCATTATGAGCAGTTCTTC.

The V call is TRBV9, the J call TRBJ2-5; D uncertain. The J call is in doubt because the DNA end fits TRBJ2-7 better. Germline CDR1 SGDLS, CDR2 YYNGEE. The CDR3 loop spans 14 amino acids. The CDR3 loop is CASSPTEGVDEQYF. The CDR3 DNA reads TGTGCCAGCAGCCCCACTGAAGGAGTTGACGAGCAGTACTTC.

In its sample, this clonotype was seen a few times. This chain's CDR3 is CASSSDNEKLFF. DNA of the CDR3: TGTGCCAGCAGCTCGGATAATGAAAAACTGTTTTTT. The V call is TRBV7-8, the J call TRBJ1-4; no clear D. CDR3 length: 12 residues. CDR1 and CDR2 (germline): SGHVS, FQNEAQ. V lost 4 bases and J lost 4, with 4 bases in between.

The chain carries TRBV12-3 or TRBV12-4 and TRBJ1-6, with TRBD1 as a possible D gene (5 bases). Between the trimmed V and J ends, which lost 4 bases and 6 bases, there was a span of 16 bases. The CDR3 extends over 16 amino acids. The CDR3 DNA sequence: TGTGCCAGCAGTTCTTACCGGGACCCCATTAATTCACCCCTCCACTTT. Protein product: CASSSYRDPINSPLHF.

The chain couples TRBV27 to TRBJ2-2; D possibly matches TRBD1 or TRBD2 (5 bases each). CDR1 MNHEY and CDR2 SMNVEV come from the germline V gene (reference sequence). Trimming left V 6 bases short and J 5 bases short, with 19 bases between. The CDR3 runs to 16 residues. As DNA, the CDR3 is TGTGCCAGCAGCCTCCCGGGACCCCTCGGGACCGGGGAGCTGTTTTTT. Protein: CASSLPGPLGTGELFF.

This chain joins TRBV7-2 and TRBJ2-3; D remains unclear. The CDR3 runs 15 residues. Germline values: CDR1 SGHTA, CDR2 FQGNSA. The V and J ends lost 5 bases and 1 base respectively, with 13 bases between them. Written as DNA, the CDR3 is TGTGCCAGCAGCCCCCGGGCCCGGGGCACAGATACGCAGTATTTT. Its translation: CASSPRARGTDTQYF.

This clonotype was seen a handful of times. The chain joins TRBV24-1 to TRBJ2-2; maybe TRBD1 (6 bases). Germline V gene sequence: CDR1 KGHDR, CDR2 SFDVKD. CDR3 size: 17 residues. The V end was cut by 1 base, the J end by 1 base, with 12 bases between. The CDR3 reads CATSDFADSLNTGELFF. The CDR3 bases are TGTGCCACCAGTGATTTCGCGGACAGCCTGAACACCGGGGAGCTGTTTTTT.

This clonotype was detected a few times. The V call is TRBV29-1, the J call TRBJ2-7; 12 bases are shared with TRBD2. The germline V gene encodes CDR1 SQVTM and CDR2 ANQGSEA. There are 16 residues in the CDR3. The V gene end was trimmed by 6 bases and the J gene end by 13 bases; junction bases not matched to a gene: 22. CDR3: CSVGDPGRLAGEARYF. The CDR3 DNA follows: TGCAGCGTGGGGGACCCGGGTAGACTAGCGGGAGAGGCCCGATACTTC.

The V gene is TRBV2, the J gene TRBJ2-5, with D unclear. The DNA end lines up better with TRBJ2-1; the J call may be wrong. Germline CDR1 reads SNHLY; CDR2 reads FYNNEI. The CDR3 runs to 15 residues. The CDR3: CASSEGEVNYNEQFF. The CDR3 nucleotides are TGTGCCAGCAGTGAAGGGGAAGTCAACTACAATGAGCAGTTCTTC.

This clonotype was seen a few times. This chain joins TRBV25-1 and TRBJ2-5; 10 positions agree with TRBD2. Matching the DNA end better, TRBJ2-7 makes the J call doubtful. The germline CDR1 and CDR2 sequences are MGHDK and SYGVNS. The CDR3 contains 14 residues. CDR3 region: CASSGLAGVYEQYF. The CDR3 DNA is TGTGCCAGCAGTGGCCTAGCGGGAGTGTACGAGCAGTACTTC.

This clonotype has more than one count but fewer than ten. The CDR3 sequence is CASSLVVVTGGHGYTF. The CDR3, as DNA: TGTGCCAGCAGCTTAGTCGTCGTGACAGGGGGTCATGGCTACACCTTC. The chain employs TRBV7-2 and TRBJ1-2; 9 nucleotides agree with TRBD1. The CDR3 length is 16 residues. CDR1 is SGHTA, CDR2 FQGNSA, per germline. Trimming cost V 1 base and J 6 bases; bases outside gene matches: 9.

This chain uses TRBV25-1 with TRBJ2-1; D is perhaps TRBD1 (8 bases). Looked up from germline, CDR1 is MGHDK and CDR2 is SYGVNS. The V end lost 5 bases, the J end lost 4 bases, and 18 bases lay between the germline ends. CDR3 size: 16 residues. CDR3 sequence: CASSNMGGTGYNEQFF. The CDR3, as DNA: TGTGCCAGCAGTAACATGGGAGGGACAGGATACAATGAGCAGTTCTTC.

The chain employs TRBV4-1 and TRBJ2-1; the D is unclear. The CDR3 runs to 13 residues. V lost 0 bases and J 5 bases, leaving 5 bases between the germline ends. Germline lookup yields CDR1 MGHRA and CDR2 YSYEKL. As DNA, the CDR3 is TGCGCCAGCAGCCAAGAAATTGACAATGAGCAGTTCTTC. Protein: CASSQEIDNEQFF.

This chain connects TRBV4-3 to TRBJ1-4; maybe TRBD1 (5 bases). The CDR3 loop spans 15 amino acids. Germline lookup yields CDR1 LGHNA and CDR2 YSLEER. Between the trimmed V and J ends, which lost 5 bases and 1 base, there was a span of 11 bases. For the CDR3, the DNA is TGCGCCAGCAGCGGGGCCGAGGAAACTAATGAAAAACTGTTTTTT. Its protein is CASSGAEETNEKLFF.

This clonotype appeared a few times. This chain links TRBV10-3 with TRBJ2-5; tentative D call: TRBD2 (5 bases). The J call may not be correct, given that the DNA end is closer to TRBJ2-7. CDR1 is ENHRY, CDR2 SYGVKD, per germline. The CDR3 sequence is 12 residues long. CDR3 sequence (DNA): TGTGCCATCAGCGAAAACGGGGACGAGCAGTACTTC. Its protein product is CAISENGDEQYF.

The sample holds a few counts of this clonotype. The rearrangement joins TRBV7-9 to TRBJ2-1; 10 bases align to TRBD2. This CDR3 region has 16 residues. The germline V gene encodes CDR1 SEHNR and CDR2 FQNEAQ (reference sequence). V lost 5 bases and J lost 9; bases outside the gene matches: 13. In DNA, the CDR3 is TGTGCCAGCAGCCCTACCTACGAGCGGGAGGGCCGTGAGCAGTTCTTC. Translation: CASSPTYEREGREQFF.

This clonotype was recorded a few times. The rearrangement joins TRBV28 to TRBJ1-5, with D possibly being TRBD1 (6 bases). The V and J ends lost 2 bases and 6 bases respectively, with 11 bases between them. Germline V gene lookup returns CDR1 MDHEN and CDR2 SYDVKM. This CDR3 is built from 14 residues. The CDR3 loop is CASSLNREIQPQHF. CDR3 bases: TGTGCCAGCAGTTTAAACAGGGAGATTCAGCCCCAGCATTTT.